One sample yielded the 20 T cell receptor beta chains listed below, sequenced in a study of identical twins. TCRdb ran MiXCR on the 5' RACE reads and lists one entry per CDR3 protein. The sample shows hundreds of thousands of distinct CDR3 sequences, 8.6% of them seen only once. These data were likewise used in another study, on yellow fever vaccine responses in identical twins.

Material for sequencing was PBMCs. The receptors were gathered from a woman aged 18-30 years in good health.

Here the CDR3 DNA reads TGTGCCAGTGGGACAGGGGGGAGAGGTGAGCAGTACTTC. Translation: CASGTGGRGEQYF. The V call is TRBV28, the J call TRBJ2-7; TRBD1 matches 11 bases. CDR1 is MDHEN and CDR2 is SYDVKM in the germline V gene. This CDR3 region has 13 residues. The junction had 8 bases not matched to a gene; V was cut back by 9 bases and J by 7 bases.

The rearrangement links TRBV29-1 to TRBJ2-7; D unresolved. Germline V lookup: CDR1 SQVTM, CDR2 ANQGSEA. The length of the CDR3 is 12 residues. Trimming stripped 3 bases from V and 6 bases from J, with 12 bases between. The CDR3 DNA sequence: TGCAGCGTTGAGGGGTTGACCGGCGAGCAGTACTTC. It is translated as CSVEGLTGEQYF.

This clonotype was found many times. The chain uses TRBV28 and TRBJ2-7, with 8 positions matching TRBD2. The trim removed 4 bases at V and 1 base at J, leaving 6 bases unmatched. The germline V gene has CDR1 MDHEN and CDR2 SYDVKM. The CDR3 length is 15 residues. CDR3 residues: CASSSPGLDSYEQYF. The CDR3, as DNA: TGTGCCAGCAGTTCTCCGGGACTAGATTCCTACGAGCAGTACTTC.

This clonotype was recorded many times. This chain uses TRBV20-1 with TRBJ2-3; D gene uncertain. CDR3 length: 13 amino acids. Germline CDR1 is DFQATT and CDR2 is SNEGSKA (reference sequence). With 3 bases removed from V and 0 bases from J, the gap between germline ends came to 7 bases. DNA of the CDR3: TGCAGTGCTAGGCAGCCTAGCACAGATACGCAGTATTTT. Residues: CSARQPSTDTQYF.

This chain joins TRBV12-3 or TRBV12-4 and TRBJ2-2; 10 nucleotides line up with TRBD1. This CDR3 comprises 13 residues. With V trimmed by 7 bases and J by 6 bases, 2 bases remained unmatched. Here the CDR3 reads CASMDRGSGELFF. For the CDR3, the DNA is TGTGCCAGCATGGACAGGGGGTCCGGGGAGCTGTTTTTT.

This clonotype showed up many times. The rearrangement links TRBV5-1 to TRBJ2-5; unclear D gene. V gave up 2 bases and J gave up 4 bases, with 9 bases separating them. Germline CDR1 reads SGHRS; CDR2 reads YFSETQ. The CDR3 covers 13 residues. The DNA of the CDR3 is TGCGCCAGCAGCTTACAACTACCAGAGACCCAGTACTTC. This encodes CASSLQLPETQYF.

Ten or more counts support this clonotype. The rearrangement links TRBV12-3 or TRBV12-4 to TRBJ2-7; a weak D match, TRBD1 (6 bases). Trimming removed 6 bases from V and 4 bases from J, with 16 bases in between. CDR3 length: 14 amino acids. CDR3 sequence reads: CASSGGGQQYEQYF. The CDR3 region has the DNA TGTGCCAGCAGCGGTGGAGGACAGCAATACGAGCAGTACTTC.

This clonotype was seen at least ten times. This chain connects TRBV5-6 to TRBJ2-5, with D unclear. Trimming removed 2 bases from V and 4 bases from J, with 9 bases in between. CDR3 length: 13 residues. Germline V CDR1 and CDR2: SGHDT, YYEEEE. The CDR3 DNA follows: TGTGCCAGCAGCTTCGTGGGTGGAGAGACCCAGTACTTC. Its protein product is CASSFVGGETQYF.

This clonotype appeared a few times. The CDR3: CASASGSTDTQYF. CDR3 nucleotides: TGTGCCAGTGCTAGCGGGAGCACAGATACGCAGTATTTT. The chain links TRBV28 to TRBJ2-3, with TRBD2 matching 8 bases. This CDR3 contains 13 residues. Looked up from germline, CDR1 is MDHEN and CDR2 is SYDVKM. V lost 9 bases to trimming and J lost 0 bases; unmatched junction nucleotides: 2.

The chain combines TRBV20-1 with TRBJ2-2, with 11 nucleotides matching TRBD2. The CDR3 length is 16 residues. Germline V gene lookup returns CDR1 DFQATT and CDR2 SNEGSKA (reference sequence). After removal of 0 bases from V and 4 bases from J, the junction contained 4 bases not matched to a gene. CDR3 sequence (DNA): TGCAGTGCTAGAGAACGCCTAGCGGGGGGCACCGGGGAGCTGTTTTTT. It translates to CSARERLAGGTGELFF.

This clonotype was found a few times. The chain is built from TRBV7-6 and TRBJ1-1, with D perhaps matching TRBD1 (5 bases). From germline, CDR1 is SGHVS and CDR2 FNYEAQ. Trimming removed 1 base at V and 7 bases at J, with 10 bases between. The CDR3 runs to 13 residues. The CDR3 nucleotides are TGTGCCAGCAGCTTAGGGGACGGTAATGAAGCTTTCTTT. It yields the protein CASSLGDGNEAFF. Looking up the rest from reference TRBV7-6 and TRBJ1-1 gives the full variable domain: GAGVSQSPRYKVTKRGQDVALRCDPISGHVSLYWYRQALGQGPEFLTYFNYEAQQDKSGLPNDRFSAERPEGSISTLTIQRTEQRDSAMYRCASSLGDGNEAFFGQGTRLTVV.

This clonotype was seen a handful of times. The chain recombines TRBV7-6 with TRBJ2-7; 12 nucleotides align to TRBD1. The trim removed 5 bases at V and 5 bases at J, leaving 7 bases unmatched. The CDR3 runs to 15 residues. Germline V gene data show CDR1 as SGHVS and CDR2 as FNYEAQ. Here the CDR3 reads CASSRSGQGANEQYF. DNA of the CDR3: TGTGCCAGCAGCCGCTCGGGACAGGGGGCGAACGAGCAGTACTTC.

The chain joins TRBV6-2 or TRBV6-3 to TRBJ2-2; 7 bases are a match to TRBD1. Germline CDR1 reads MNHEY; CDR2 reads SVGEGT. This CDR3 has 14 amino acids. J gave up 4 bases and V 8 bases, and 7 bases lay outside the gene matches. The CDR3 nucleotides are TGTGCCAGCTACACAGGGGTCGTCACCGGGGAGCTGTTTTTT. This sequence encodes CASYTGVVTGELFF.

The chain recombines TRBV27 with TRBJ2-2; D is perhaps TRBD1 or TRBD2 (5 bases each). Germline assignment: CDR1 MNHEY and CDR2 SMNVEV (reference sequence). The germline V and J ends were trimmed by 5 bases and 1 base, with 14 bases remaining between them. This CDR3 contains 16 residues. The CDR3 is CASSLSGAVNTGELFF. CDR3 nucleotide sequence: TGTGCCAGCAGTCTCTCCGGGGCGGTGAACACCGGGGAGCTGTTTTTT.

The V gene is TRBV2, the J gene TRBJ2-2; no reliable D call. The ends were cut back, 4 bases at V and 4 bases at J, with 10 bases in the middle. CDR3 size: 14 residues. Germline CDR1 is SNHLY and CDR2 is FYNNEI. The CDR3 coding sequence is TGTGCCAGCAGTGTCACAAACCCCACCGGGGAGCTGTTTTTT. This sequence encodes CASSVTNPTGELFF.

This clonotype was detected many times. The chain has TRBV4-2 and TRBJ1-1; the D is unclear. With 1 base removed from V and 0 bases from J, the gap between germline ends came to 9 bases. The germline gives CDR1 LGHNA, CDR2 YNFKEQ. The CDR3 sequence is 15 residues long. Written as DNA, the CDR3 is TGTGCCAGCAGCCAAGCTACCTCAGTGAACACTGAAGCTTTCTTT. This translates into CASSQATSVNTEAFF.

This clonotype was seen only a few times. The V and J genes are TRBV29-1 and TRBJ2-7; 8 positions agree with TRBD2. Germline trimming cut 5 bases from V and 6 bases from J; bases unmatched to any gene: 15. In germline, CDR1 is SQVTM, CDR2 ANQGSEA. The CDR3 loop spans 15 amino acids. This CDR3 is CSVKFLLAETGEQYF. In nucleotides, the CDR3 is TGCAGCGTTAAATTTTTACTAGCGGAAACTGGCGAGCAGTACTTC.

The chain carries TRBV6-5 and TRBJ2-7; possibly TRBD1 or TRBD2 for D (5 bases each). V dropped 2 bases and J dropped 3 bases, with 11 bases sitting between them. Germline V gene lookup returns CDR1 MNHEY and CDR2 SVGAGI. The CDR3 sequence is 14 residues long. The CDR3 region has the DNA TGTGCCAGCAGTTACCCGGGACGGTTCTACGAGCAGTACTTC. The encoded protein is CASSYPGRFYEQYF.

This clonotype was seen repeatedly, ten times or more. The chain carries TRBV12-3 or TRBV12-4 and TRBJ2-7; 10 bases map to TRBD2. V was clipped by 6 bases and J by 2 bases; unmatched bases: 10. The CDR3 consists of 16 residues. CDR3 amino acids: CASSLGGTSGAYEQYF. DNA of the CDR3: TGTGCCAGCAGCCTAGGCGGCACTAGCGGGGCCTACGAGCAGTACTTC.

CDR3 in DNA: TGTGCCAGCAGCCAGGGGACAGGGCTACGCTATGGCTACACCTTC. This translates into CASSQGTGLRYGYTF. V and J are TRBV28 and TRBJ1-2, with TRBD1 matching 9 bases. Germline lookup yields CDR1 MDHEN and CDR2 SYDVKM. J gave up 4 bases and V 6 bases, and 9 bases lay outside the gene matches. This CDR3 region has 15 residues.